The clone carrying this T cell receptor beta chain appeared once. The sample comes from a study of blood T cell repertoires in COVID-19. At the level of the study: Sources were T cells, B-cell-depleted T cells, or PBMCs; the material itself was cDNA or gDNA.

The CDR3 has 12 residues. Germline CDR1 reads LGHNA; CDR2 reads YNFKEQ. Between the trimmed V and J ends, which lost 0 bases and 5 bases, there was a span of 4 bases. Method: immunoSEQ multiplex PCR; TCRdb's copy keeps in-frame clones and lacks some. Of 200,000 to 250,000 clones in the sample, around 84% were seen once. The chain links TRBV4-2 to TRBJ2-5, with D unresolved. The specimen sequenced was peripheral blood. The source of this sequence is a woman at least 80 years old with active or convalescent COVID-19. The CDR3 loop is CASSQDQETQYF. The CDR3, as DNA: TGTGCCAGCAGCCAAGATCAGGAGACCCAGTACTTC.